Below, one T cell receptor (beta chain) is given with its context. The antigen it binds to is not known. No qualities accompany the bases; no much larger clone lies one base away. The immunoSEQ Assay was the method used to sequence TCRbeta CDR3 regions. After extraction, genomic DNA underwent amplification by bias-controlled multiplex PCR, followed by high-throughput sequencing. The original methods were these. To quantify the absolute abundance of every unique TCRbeta CDR3 region, sequences were collapsed and filtered. Usable DNA was measured by amplifying reference genes present in all nucleated cells, and TCRbeta template counts were normalized to that usable DNA to estimate T cell fraction. Repertoire TCRs were annotated as SARS-CoV-2-specific by exact matching of V gene, CDR3 amino acid sequence and J gene to a known reactive TCR set. The reference SARS-CoV-2 TCR set came from MIRA and was filtered for enrichment in COVID-19-positive ImmuneCODE repertoires, removing public or cross-reactive TCRs. Drawing on the MIRA antigens, annotated TCRs were analysed further at the level of specific ORF or position within ORF. Breadth was defined as annotated unique rearrangements over total unique productive rearrangements; depth was the summed frequency of those rearrangements. Two-sided Wilcoxon rank-sum tests were applied when comparing TCR breadth between groups. Sourced from immuneACCESS, this table was stored by TCRdb with only in-frame sequences that have V and J called. A share of the clones is absent; for the studies checked, an unresolved V gene accounts for under half, and the remainder has no known explanation. D and trimming were read from the DNA, whereas the V and J calls and clone size are those reported in that table. This sample gives about 390,000 clones in total; 75% to 90% of them show up just once. In total, the top ten clones hold more than 3% of the sample.

Explained via the paper, the treatment or condition label denotes: about 20 received Ad26.COV2.S at low or high dose, single or two shots; 5 received placebo; per-sample allocation not given. For vaccine and placebo recipients, the sequenced repertoires came from samples collected on day 63 after the first injection. Cohort 1b enrolled roughly 25 adults aged 18-55 years at a single site in Boston, USA, between 29 July and 7 August 2020. Ad26.COV2.S was a replication-incompetent adenovirus type 26 vector that expressed a prefusion-stabilized SARS-CoV-2 spike protein derived from the original Wuhan strain. The CDR3 covers 17 residues, taking in both the cysteine and the phenylalanine. CDR3 DNA only is kept here, 51 bases in frame from base 1. The germline V gene (reference sequence) specifies MNHEY as CDR1 and SMNVEV as CDR2. The junction shows trimming of 6 bases on V and 6 bases on J, and the gene matches do not reach 17 bases of it.

The sample is drawn from a study of Ad26.COV2.S vaccination and SARS-CoV-2 variants (dated by TCRdb to about 2021). Turning to the overall study: Donors in the vaccine arm were drawn from COV1001, a phase I-IIa trial of Ad26.COV2.S in healthy adults that was multicentre, randomized, double-blind and placebo-controlled. The specificity and breadth of SARS-CoV-2-reactive T cell receptors after Ad26.COV2.S vaccination were assessed by TCRbeta repertoire sequencing. The TCR-sequenced set comprised around 30 samples: around 20 Ad26.COV2.S vaccine recipients, 5 placebo recipients and 8 SARS-CoV-2 convalescent individuals. Trial participants were randomized into five groups of five, in which low-dose or high-dose Ad26.COV2.S was given once or twice, or placebo was given on both occasions. Throughout the experiments and outcome assessment, investigators stayed blinded to trial group allocation. Dosing of Ad26.COV2.S was intramuscular, at either 5x10^10 or 1x10^11 viral particles, delivered as one shot or as two shots spaced 56 days apart.

Broader findings and caveats from the paper: Higher spike-specific TCR breadth was observed in Ad26.COV2.S recipients than in placebo recipients (P = 0.0014). After vaccination, spike-specific CD8+ and CD4+ T cell responses were reported to show substantial breadth. The authors noted that the TCR breadth and depth analyses may have underestimated total T cell responses. Comparable non-spike TCR breadth was observed between vaccine and placebo recipients, consistent with only spike being contained in the vaccine. The study was not powered for comparison of responses between vaccine doses or regimens.

The clonotype originates from a person between 18 and 60 years old who received the Ad26.COV2.S COVID-19 vaccine or a placebo. This sequence uses TRBV27 and TRBJ2-3, with 8 middle bases fitting TRBD1. The starting material was peripheral blood, obtained in a trial of Ad26.COV2.S vaccine versus placebo. The CDR3 sequence is CASRISSGTGTVDTQYF. The nucleotide sequence is TGTGCCAGCAGGATCTCCTCCGGGACAGGCACAGTTGATACGCAGTATTTT.